Listed here are 10 T cell receptor beta chains from one sample, sequenced in a study of blood T cell repertoires in COVID-19. Clones were sequenced by immunoSEQ multiplex PCR, and TCRdb holds only the in-frame ones, with some missing. The sample carries some 37,000 clones, more than 85% recorded once. Sequencing was carried out using peripheral blood. These receptors were collected from a man in his fifties or sixties in a cohort sampled during active COVID-19.

The gene calls are TRBV2 and TRBJ1-1, with TRBD1 matching 9 bases. The CDR3 is 14 amino acids. Germline values: CDR1 SNHLY, CDR2 FYNNEI. V trimming: 5 bases; J trimming: 3 bases; junction bases outside the gene matches: 4. CDR3 residues: CASSYRGLDTEAFF. The CDR3 DNA follows: TGTGCCAGCAGTTACAGGGGGCTTGACACTGAAGCTTTCTTT.

V gene TRBV25-1 combines with J gene TRBJ1-1, with 7 bases identical to TRBD1. The CDR3 has 13 amino acids. The germline gives CDR1 MGHDK, CDR2 SYGVNS. Germline trimming cut 2 bases from V and 9 bases from J; bases unmatched to any gene: 6. Here the CDR3 reads CASSEPYRGQAFF. The CDR3 bases are TGTGCCAGCAGTGAACCTTACAGGGGACAAGCTTTCTTT.

The CDR3 region is CASSEGAGGENTEAFF. The CDR3 DNA reads TGCGCCAGCAGTGAGGGGGCAGGTGGGGAAAACACTGAAGCTTTCTTT. This sequence joins TRBV10-2 and TRBJ1-1, with a tentative D call TRBD1 (5 bases). The germline CDR1 and CDR2 sequences are WSHSY and SAAADI. Trimming left V 2 bases short and J 2 bases short, with 15 bases between. The CDR3 spans 16 residues.

The chain recombines TRBV6-5 with TRBJ2-2; 7 nucleotides align to TRBD2. The CDR3 has 16 amino acids. The V and J ends lost 2 bases and 6 bases, in that order; junction bases with no gene match: 9. Germline V gives CDR1 MNHEY, CDR2 SVGAGI. CDR3 sequence reads: CASSYGEGMSAGELFF. The CDR3 bases are TGTGCCAGCAGTTACGGGGAGGGGATGTCGGCCGGGGAGCTGTTTTTT.

This clone was observed a handful of times. J is TRBJ2-3 and V is TRBV7-9, with a possible D match to TRBD1 (6 bases). The germline V gene has CDR1 SEHNR and CDR2 FQNEAQ (reference sequence). V lost 7 bases, J lost 0 bases, and 17 bases lay in between. The CDR3 loop spans 16 amino acids. CDR3 DNA sequence: TGTGCCAGCAAGGGCCAATGGACAGAAAGCACAGATACGCAGTATTTT. It codes for CASKGQWTESTDTQYF.

V usage is TRBV7-9 and J usage is TRBJ2-7, with 11 positions matching TRBD1. Per the germline V gene, CDR1 is SEHNR and CDR2 is FQNEAQ (reference sequence). The CDR3 is 19 residues long. V lost 0 bases and J lost 4; bases outside the gene matches: 14. For the CDR3, the DNA is TGTGCCAGCAGCTTAGCGCGGGGGACAGGGGGGAGCTCTGGGTACGAGCAGTACTTC. Translating gives CASSLARGTGGSSGYEQYF.

The genes are TRBV11-2 and TRBJ1-4; no clear D gene. CDR3 length equals 14 residues. Trimming cost V 6 bases and J 1 base, with 9 bases left between them. The germline CDR1 and CDR2 sequences are SGHAT and FQNNGV. Here the CDR3 DNA reads TGTGCCAGCAGGAGGGTGGGAACTAATGAAAAACTGTTTTTT. Translation gives CASRRVGTNEKLFF.

V usage is TRBV6-6 and J usage is TRBJ2-7, with a weak D call TRBD2 (6 bases). The length of the CDR3 is 14 residues. Germline CDR1 is MNHNY and CDR2 is SVGAGI (reference sequence). The DNA for the CDR3 is TGTGCCAGCTGTTACTGGGACTGGGCGGGCGAGCAGTACGTC. Protein product: CASCYWDWAGEQYV.

The V and J genes are TRBV6-5 and TRBJ2-3; possible D gene TRBD1, 5 bases. The V end was cut by 4 bases, the J end by 5 bases, with 19 bases between. CDR3 size: 16 residues. Germline CDR1 and CDR2: MNHEY and SVGAGI. The CDR3: CASSSPRQGLGDTQYF. The CDR3 DNA follows: TGTGCCAGCAGTTCACCCCGGCAGGGTCTAGGAGATACGCAGTATTTT.

This sequence joins TRBV2 and TRBJ1-1, with a possible D match to TRBD1 (5 bases). CDR3 length equals 13 residues. With 6 bases removed from V and 4 bases from J, the gap between germline ends came to 12 bases. The germline V gene encodes CDR1 SNHLY and CDR2 FYNNEI. The CDR3 loop is CASRGGFITEAFF. Written as DNA, the CDR3 is TGTGCCAGCAGGGGGGGTTTCATCACTGAAGCTTTCTTT.